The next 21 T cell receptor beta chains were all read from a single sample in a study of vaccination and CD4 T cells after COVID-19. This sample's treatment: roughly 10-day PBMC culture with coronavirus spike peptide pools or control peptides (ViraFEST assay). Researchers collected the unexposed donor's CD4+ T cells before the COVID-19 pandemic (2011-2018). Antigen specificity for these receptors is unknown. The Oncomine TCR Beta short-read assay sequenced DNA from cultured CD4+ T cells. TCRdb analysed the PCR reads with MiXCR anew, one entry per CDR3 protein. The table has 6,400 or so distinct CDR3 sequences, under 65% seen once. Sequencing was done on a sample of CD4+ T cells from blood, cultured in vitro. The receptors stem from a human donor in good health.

The chain's CDR3 is CSARDQGRGSETQYF. For the CDR3, the DNA is TGCAGTGCTAGAGATCAAGGGAGGGGAAGCGAGACCCAGTACTTC. The V and J genes are TRBV20-1 and TRBJ2-5; 7 bases agree with TRBD2. Germline loops: CDR1 DFQATT, CDR2 SNEGSKA (reference sequence). This CDR3 has 15 amino acids. The V and J ends lost 0 bases and 5 bases, in that order; junction bases with no gene match: 9.

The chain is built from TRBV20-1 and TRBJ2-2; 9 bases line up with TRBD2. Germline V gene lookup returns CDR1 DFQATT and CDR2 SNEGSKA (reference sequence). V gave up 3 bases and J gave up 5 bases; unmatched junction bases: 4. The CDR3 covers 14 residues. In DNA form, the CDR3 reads TGCAGTGCTAGGCGGACTAGCGTTACCGGGGAGCTGTTTTTT. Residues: CSARRTSVTGELFF.

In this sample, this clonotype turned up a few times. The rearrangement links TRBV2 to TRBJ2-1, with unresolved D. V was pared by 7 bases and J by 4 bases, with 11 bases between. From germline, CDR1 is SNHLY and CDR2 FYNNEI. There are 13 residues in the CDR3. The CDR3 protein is CASMASQYNEQFF. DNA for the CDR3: TGTGCCAGCATGGCTAGTCAATACAATGAGCAGTTCTTC.

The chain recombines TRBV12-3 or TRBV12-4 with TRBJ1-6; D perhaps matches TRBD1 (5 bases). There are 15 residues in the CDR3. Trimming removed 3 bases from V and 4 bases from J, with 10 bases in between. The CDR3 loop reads CASSLRDSYNSPLHF. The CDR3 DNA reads TGTGCCAGCAGTTTGAGGGACTCGTATAATTCACCCCTCCACTTT.

CDR3 DNA sequence: TGTGCCAGCAGCACCGACGGGACCCGGGGGCATGAGCAGTTCTTC. Protein sequence: CASSTDGTRGHEQFF. The J gene is TRBJ2-1, the V gene TRBV7-9, with D perhaps matching TRBD1 or TRBD2 (6 bases each). With 5 bases removed from V and 8 bases from J, the gap between germline ends came to 19 bases. Germline assignment: CDR1 SEHNR and CDR2 FQNEAQ (reference sequence). CDR3 length: 15 residues.

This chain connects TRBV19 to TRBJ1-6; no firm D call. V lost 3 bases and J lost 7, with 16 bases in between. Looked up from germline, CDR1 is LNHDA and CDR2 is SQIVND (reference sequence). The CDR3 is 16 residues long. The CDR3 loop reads CASSIDKGRNNSPLHF. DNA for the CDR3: TGTGCCAGTAGTATTGACAAAGGGAGGAACAATTCACCCCTCCACTTT. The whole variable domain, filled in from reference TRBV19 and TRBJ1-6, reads DGGITQSPKYLFRKEGQNVTLSCEQNLNHDAMYWYRQDPGQGLRLIYYSQIVNDFQKGDIAEGYSVSREKKESFPLTVTSAQKNPTAFYLCASSIDKGRNNSPLHFGNGTRLTVT.

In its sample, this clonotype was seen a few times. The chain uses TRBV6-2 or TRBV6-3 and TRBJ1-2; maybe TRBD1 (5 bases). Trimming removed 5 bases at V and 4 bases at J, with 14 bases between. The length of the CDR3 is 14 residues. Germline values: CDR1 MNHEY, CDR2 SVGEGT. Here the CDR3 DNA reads TGTGCCAGCAGTCCTACCCGGCAGGGCTATGGCTACACCTTC. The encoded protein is CASSPTRQGYGYTF.

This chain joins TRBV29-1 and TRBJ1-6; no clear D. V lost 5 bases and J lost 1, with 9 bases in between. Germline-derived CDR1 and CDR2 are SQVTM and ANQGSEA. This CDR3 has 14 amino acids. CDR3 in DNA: TGCAGCGTTAATGTAGGATCCTATAATTCACCCCTCCACTTT. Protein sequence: CSVNVGSYNSPLHF.

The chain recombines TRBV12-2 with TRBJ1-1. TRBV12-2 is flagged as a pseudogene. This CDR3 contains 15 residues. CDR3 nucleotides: TGTGCAAGTCGCTTAGTGAGCGGCCCGCACACTGAAGCTTTCTTT. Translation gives CASRLVSGPHTEAFF.

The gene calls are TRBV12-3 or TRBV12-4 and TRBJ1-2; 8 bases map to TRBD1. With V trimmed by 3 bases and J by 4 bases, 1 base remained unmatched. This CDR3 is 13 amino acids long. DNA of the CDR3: TGTGCCAGCAGTTTGGGACAGGTCTATGGCTACACCTTC. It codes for CASSLGQVYGYTF.

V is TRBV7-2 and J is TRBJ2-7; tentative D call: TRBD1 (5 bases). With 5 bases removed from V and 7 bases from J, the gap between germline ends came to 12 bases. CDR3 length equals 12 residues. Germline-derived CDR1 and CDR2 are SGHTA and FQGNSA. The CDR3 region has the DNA TGTGCCAGCAGCCTGGACATGGGGGAGCAGTACTTC. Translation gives CASSLDMGEQYF.

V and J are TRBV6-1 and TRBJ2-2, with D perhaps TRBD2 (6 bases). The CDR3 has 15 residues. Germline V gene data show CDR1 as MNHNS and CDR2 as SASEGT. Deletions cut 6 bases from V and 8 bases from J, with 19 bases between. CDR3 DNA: TGTGCCAGCAGCCTAACCGGGGGATTTGGAGGGGAGCTGTTTTTT. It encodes CASSLTGGFGGELFF.

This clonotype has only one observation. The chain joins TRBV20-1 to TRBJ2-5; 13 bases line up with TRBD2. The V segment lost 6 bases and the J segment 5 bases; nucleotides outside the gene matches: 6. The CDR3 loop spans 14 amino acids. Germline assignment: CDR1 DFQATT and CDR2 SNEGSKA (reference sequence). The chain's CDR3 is CSAKLAGGLETQYF. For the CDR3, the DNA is TGCAGTGCCAAACTAGCGGGAGGGCTCGAGACCCAGTACTTC.

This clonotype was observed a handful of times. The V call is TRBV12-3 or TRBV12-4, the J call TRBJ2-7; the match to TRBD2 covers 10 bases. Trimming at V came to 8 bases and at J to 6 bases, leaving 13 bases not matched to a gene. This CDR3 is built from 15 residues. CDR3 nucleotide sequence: TGTGCCAGCGGGGTCACTAGCGGGATAGTCATCGAGCAGTACTTC. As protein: CASGVTSGIVIEQYF.

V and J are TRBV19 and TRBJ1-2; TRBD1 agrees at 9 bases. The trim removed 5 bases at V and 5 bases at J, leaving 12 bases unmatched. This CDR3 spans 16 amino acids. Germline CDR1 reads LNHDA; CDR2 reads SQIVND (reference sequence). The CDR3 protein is CASSATGTGRYYGYTF. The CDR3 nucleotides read TGTGCCAGTAGTGCTACCGGGACAGGGAGATATTATGGCTACACCTTC.

CDR3 DNA sequence: TGCAGTGCTAGGGGAATTCAAGAGACCCAGTACTTC. It specifies CSARGIQETQYF. The chain is built from TRBV20-1 and TRBJ2-5, with D uncertain. Germline assignment: CDR1 DFQATT and CDR2 SNEGSKA (reference sequence). The germline V and J ends were trimmed by 3 bases and 2 bases, with 7 bases remaining between them. CDR3 size: 12 residues.

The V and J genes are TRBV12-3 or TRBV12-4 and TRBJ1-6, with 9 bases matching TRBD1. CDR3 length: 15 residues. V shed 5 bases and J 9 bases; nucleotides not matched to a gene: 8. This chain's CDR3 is CASSQAGTGSSPLHF. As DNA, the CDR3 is TGTGCCAGCAGTCAGGCCGGGACAGGGAGTTCACCCCTCCACTTT.

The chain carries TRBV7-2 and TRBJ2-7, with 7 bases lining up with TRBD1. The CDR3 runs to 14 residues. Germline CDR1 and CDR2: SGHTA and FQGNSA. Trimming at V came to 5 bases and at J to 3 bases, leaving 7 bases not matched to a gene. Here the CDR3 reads CASSHPGQYYEQYF. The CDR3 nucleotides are TGTGCCAGCAGCCATCCGGGACAGTACTACGAGCAGTACTTC. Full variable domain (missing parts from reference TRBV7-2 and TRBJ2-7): GAGVSQSPSNKVTEKGKDVELRCDPISGHTALYWYRQSLGQGLEFLIYFQGNSAPDKSGLPSDRFSAERTGGSVSTLTIQRTQQEDSAVYLCASSHPGQYYEQYFGPGTRLTVT.

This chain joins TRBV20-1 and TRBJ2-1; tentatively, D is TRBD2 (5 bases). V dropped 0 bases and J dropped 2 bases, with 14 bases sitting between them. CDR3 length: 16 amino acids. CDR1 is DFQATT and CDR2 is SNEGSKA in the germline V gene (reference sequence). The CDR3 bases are TGCAGTGCTAGAGAAGGTCGGCGGGCCGCCTACAATGAGCAGTTCTTC. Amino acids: CSAREGRRAAYNEQFF.

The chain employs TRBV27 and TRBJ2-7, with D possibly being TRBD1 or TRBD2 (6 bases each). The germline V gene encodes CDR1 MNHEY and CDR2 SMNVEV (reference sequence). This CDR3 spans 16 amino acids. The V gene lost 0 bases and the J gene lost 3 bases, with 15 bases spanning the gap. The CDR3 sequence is CASSLSERGADYEQYF. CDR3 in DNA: TGTGCCAGCAGTTTATCGGAAAGGGGGGCCGACTACGAGCAGTACTTC.

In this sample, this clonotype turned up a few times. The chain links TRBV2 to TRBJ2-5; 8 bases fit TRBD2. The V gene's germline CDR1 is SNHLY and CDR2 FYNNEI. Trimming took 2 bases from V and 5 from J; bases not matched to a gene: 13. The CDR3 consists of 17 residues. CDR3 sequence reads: CASSESGSPSGMETQYF. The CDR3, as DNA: TGTGCCAGCAGTGAAAGCGGGAGCCCCTCAGGGATGGAGACCCAGTACTTC.